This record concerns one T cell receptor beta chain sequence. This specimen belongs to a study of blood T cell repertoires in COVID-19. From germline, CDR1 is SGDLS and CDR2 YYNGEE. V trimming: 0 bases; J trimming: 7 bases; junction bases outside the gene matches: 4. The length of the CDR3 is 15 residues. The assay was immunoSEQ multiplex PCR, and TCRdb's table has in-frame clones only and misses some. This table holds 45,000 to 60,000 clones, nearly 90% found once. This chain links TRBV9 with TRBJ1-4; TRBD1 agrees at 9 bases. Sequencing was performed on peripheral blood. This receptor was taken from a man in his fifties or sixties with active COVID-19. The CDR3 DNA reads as TGTGCCAGCAGCGTAGGGGACAGGGTTGGTGAAAAACTGTTTTTT. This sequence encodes CASSVGDRVGEKLFF.